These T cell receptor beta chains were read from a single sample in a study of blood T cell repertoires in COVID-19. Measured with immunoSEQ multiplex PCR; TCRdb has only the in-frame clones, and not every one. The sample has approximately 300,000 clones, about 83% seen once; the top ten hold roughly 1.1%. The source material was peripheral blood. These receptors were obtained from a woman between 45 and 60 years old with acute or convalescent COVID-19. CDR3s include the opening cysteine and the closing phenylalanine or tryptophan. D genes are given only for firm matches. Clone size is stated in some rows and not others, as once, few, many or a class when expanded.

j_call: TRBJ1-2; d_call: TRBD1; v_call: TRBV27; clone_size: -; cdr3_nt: TGTGCCAGCAGTCCGGGGACAGTCCGCTATGGCTACACCTTC; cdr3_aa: CASSPGTVRYGYTF
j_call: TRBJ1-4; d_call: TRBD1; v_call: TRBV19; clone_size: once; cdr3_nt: TGTGCCAGTGGGGGACAGGGAGTTAATGAAAAACTGTTTTTT; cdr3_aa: CASGGQGVNEKLFF
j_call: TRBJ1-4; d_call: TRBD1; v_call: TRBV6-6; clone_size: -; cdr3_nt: TGTGCCAGCAGCCGGGACAGGTTTAGCGAAAAACTGTTTTTT; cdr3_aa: CASSRDRFSEKLFF
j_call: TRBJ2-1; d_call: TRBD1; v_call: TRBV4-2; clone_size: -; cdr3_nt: TGTGCCAGCAGCCACCCGGGACAGGGAAGCGGTGAGCAGTTCTTC; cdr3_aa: CASSHPGQGSGEQFF
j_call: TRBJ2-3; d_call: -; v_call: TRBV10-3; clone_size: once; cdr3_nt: TGTGCCATCGGATTCCAGGCCCCGGGAGGCACAGATACGCAGTATTTT; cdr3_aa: CAIGFQAPGGTDTQYF
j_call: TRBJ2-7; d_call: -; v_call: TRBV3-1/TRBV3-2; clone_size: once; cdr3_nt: TGTGCCAGCAGCGACTACAGGGAGAGAGGACGGAAGTACTTC; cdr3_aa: CASSDYRERGRKYF
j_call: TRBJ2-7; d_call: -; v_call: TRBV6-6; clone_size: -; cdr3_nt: TGTGCCAGCAGAGACATCAAATCCTACGAGCAGTACTTC; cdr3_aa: CASRDIKSYEQYF
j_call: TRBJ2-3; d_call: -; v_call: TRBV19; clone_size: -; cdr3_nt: TGTGCCAGTAGTATGGCAGGAACCCCAGATACGCAGTATTTT; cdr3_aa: CASSMAGTPDTQYF
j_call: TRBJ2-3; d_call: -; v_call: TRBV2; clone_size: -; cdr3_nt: TGTGCCAACCAGAAGAATACGCAGTATTTT; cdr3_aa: CANQKNTQYF
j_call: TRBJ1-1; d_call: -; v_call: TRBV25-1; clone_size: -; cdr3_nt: TGTGCCAGCAGTGCACAGAGACTAGAGCCCCTTGTATCTGAAGCTTTCTTT; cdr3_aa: CASSAQRLEPLVSEAFF
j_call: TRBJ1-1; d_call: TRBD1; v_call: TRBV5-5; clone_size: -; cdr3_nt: TGTGCCAGCAGAAAACTACAGGGGGCCCCAACTGAAGCTTTCTTT; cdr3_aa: CASRKLQGAPTEAFF
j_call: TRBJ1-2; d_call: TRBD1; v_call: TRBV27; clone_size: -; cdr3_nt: TGTGCCAGCAGCCCCGACAGGGGGCGAGGCTACACCTTC; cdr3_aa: CASSPDRGRGYTF
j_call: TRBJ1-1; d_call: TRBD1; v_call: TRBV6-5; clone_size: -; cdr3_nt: TGTGCCAGCAGTTACAACAGGGGTGACACTGAAGCTTTCTTT; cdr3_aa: CASSYNRGDTEAFF
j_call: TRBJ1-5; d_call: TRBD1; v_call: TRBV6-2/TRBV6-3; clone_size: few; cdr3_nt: TGTGCCAGCAGTTACCCCGGGACAGTGAATCAGCCCCAGCATTTT; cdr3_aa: CASSYPGTVNQPQHF
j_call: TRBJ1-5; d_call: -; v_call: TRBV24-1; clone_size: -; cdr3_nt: TGTGCCACCAGTGATGCACAGGGAGGCAATCAGCCCCAGCATTTT; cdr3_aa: CATSDAQGGNQPQHF
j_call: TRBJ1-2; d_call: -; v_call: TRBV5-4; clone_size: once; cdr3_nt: TGTGCCAGCAGCTTCCGGGGGGCAACCTATGGCTACACCTTC; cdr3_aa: CASSFRGATYGYTF
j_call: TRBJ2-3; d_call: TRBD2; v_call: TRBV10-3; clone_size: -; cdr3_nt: TGTGCCATCAGTGGAGCCGGGACTAGCGAAACAGATACGCAGTATTTT; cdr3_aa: CAISGAGTSETDTQYF
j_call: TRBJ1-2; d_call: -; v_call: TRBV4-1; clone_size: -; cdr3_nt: TGCGCCAGCAGCCAAAGCCAGGGGTTCTTCGGCTACACCTTC; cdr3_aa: CASSQSQGFFGYTF
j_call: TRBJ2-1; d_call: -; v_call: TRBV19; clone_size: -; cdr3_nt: TGTGCCAGTAGTACCGCGTTCCGCAATGAGCAGTTCTTC; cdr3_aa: CASSTAFRNEQFF
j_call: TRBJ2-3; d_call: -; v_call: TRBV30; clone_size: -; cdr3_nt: TGTGCCTGGAGTGGGATCAGGGGTCCGGCCACAGATACGCAGTATTTT; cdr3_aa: CAWSGIRGPATDTQYF
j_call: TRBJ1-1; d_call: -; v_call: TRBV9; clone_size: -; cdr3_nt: TGTGCCAGCAGCGTAGCCCTAGTCGGCACTGAAGCTTTCTTT; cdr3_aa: CASSVALVGTEAFF
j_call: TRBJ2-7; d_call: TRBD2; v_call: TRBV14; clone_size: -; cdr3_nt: TGTGCCAGCAGCCAAGAAGCGGGAGTGGGCGCCTACGAGCAGTACTTC; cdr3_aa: CASSQEAGVGAYEQYF
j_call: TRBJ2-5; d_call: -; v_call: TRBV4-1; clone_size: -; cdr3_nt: TGCGCCAGCAGCCAAGATCGGGACACTGGTGAGACCCAGTACTTC; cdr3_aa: CASSQDRDTGETQYF
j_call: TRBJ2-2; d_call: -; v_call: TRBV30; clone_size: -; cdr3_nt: TGTGCCTGGAGTGCTAGAACTACCTCGGGGGAGCTGTTTTTT; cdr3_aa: CAWSARTTSGELFF
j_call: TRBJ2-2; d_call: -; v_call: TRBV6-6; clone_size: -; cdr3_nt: TGTGCCAGCAGTCAAGACTCGAACACCGGGGAGCTGTTTTTT; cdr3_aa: CASSQDSNTGELFF
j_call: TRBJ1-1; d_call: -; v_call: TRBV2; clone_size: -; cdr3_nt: TGTGCCAGCAGTGAAGCTACAGGAGCTTTCTTT; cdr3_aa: CASSEATGAFF
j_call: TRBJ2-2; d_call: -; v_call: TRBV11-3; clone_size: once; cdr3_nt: TGTGCCAGCAGCTCCGGAGGGGCGGTCGGGGAGCTGTTTTTT; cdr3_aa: CASSSGGAVGELFF
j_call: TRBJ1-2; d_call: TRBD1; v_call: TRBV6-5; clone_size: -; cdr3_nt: TGTGCCAGCAGCAGAGGGCCGGGACAGGGTGGTGGCTACACCTTC; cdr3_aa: CASSRGPGQGGGYTF